This T cell receptor (beta chain) comes out of a study of beta chain features in type 1 diabetes. Study-level points and caveats: High-TCR-expressing cells could be over-represented by cDNA sequencing. In comparison with healthy donors, patients had naive, central memory and Treg TCRB repertoires that appeared more similar. Among patients with Type 1 diabetes, TCRB CDR3s were moderately but significantly shorter in every one of the four CD4+ subsets.

Expressed TCRB transcripts were sequenced because the entire RNA isolate underwent reverse transcription. Using immunoSEQ multiplex PCR, the repertoire was profiled, and TCRdb retains in-frame clones only, with some absent. Altogether more than 300,000 clones are present, about 12% being singletons, with the ten largest covering 0.008% to 0.011%. Blood was drawn once from each donor into heparinised tubes. The draws averaged approximately 120 mL. Purity exceeded 98% in all sorted populations. With 4 bases removed from V and 1 base from J, the gap between germline ends came to 15 bases. The CDR3 has 15 amino acids. Germline V CDR1 and CDR2: SGHRS, YFSETQ. Comment on this clone: Its target is unknown.

V usage is TRBV5-1 and J usage is TRBJ2-7, with a possible D match to TRBD2 (5 bases). What was sequenced was naive CD4+ T cells from blood. The sequence was collected from a woman between 18 and 30 years old with type 1 diabetes. Written as DNA, the CDR3 is TGCGCCAGCAGCGGGAGTATGGTCGGTTCCTACGAGCAGTACTTC. Translated: CASSGSMVGSYEQYF.